This T cell receptor (beta chain) is from a study of T-cell reconstitution after alpha-beta-depleted transplantation in children. Comments on this clonotype: A much larger clone differs from this one at a single base, so this may be a read error.

Unique molecular identifiers were incorporated when the TCRbeta library was constructed. Each CDR3 protein gets one entry after TCRdb re-called the PCR reads with MiXCR. Among under 300,000 distinct CDR3 sequences listed, around 10% were seen once. Deletions cut 5 bases from V and 4 bases from J, with 7 bases between. CDR3 length: 12 residues. Germline CDR1 is ENHRY and CDR2 is SYGVKD. Sequencing used peripheral blood, obtained 180 days after TCRalphabeta/CD19-depleted stem cell transplant. This rearrangement joins TRBV10-3 to TRBJ2-3, with unresolved D. The clonotype was recovered from a male patient aged 2 to 10 who had a stem cell transplant for chronic granulomatous disease, so the T cells may come from the graft donor. The CDR3 nucleotides read TGTGCCATCAGTAATCTGGCAGATACGCAGTATTTT. Its translation is CAISNLADTQYF.